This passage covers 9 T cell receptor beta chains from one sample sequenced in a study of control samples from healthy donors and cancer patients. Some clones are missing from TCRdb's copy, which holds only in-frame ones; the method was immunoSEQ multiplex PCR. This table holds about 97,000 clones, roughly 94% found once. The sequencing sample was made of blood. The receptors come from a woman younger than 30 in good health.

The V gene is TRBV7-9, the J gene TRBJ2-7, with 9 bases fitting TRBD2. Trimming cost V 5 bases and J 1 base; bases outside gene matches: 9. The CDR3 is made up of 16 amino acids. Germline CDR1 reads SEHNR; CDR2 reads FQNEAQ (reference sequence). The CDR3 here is CASSPRSSGVSYEQYF. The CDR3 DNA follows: TGTGCCAGCAGCCCACGGTCTAGCGGGGTATCCTACGAGCAGTACTTC. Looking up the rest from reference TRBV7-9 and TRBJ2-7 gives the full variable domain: DTGVSQNPRHKITKRGQNVTFRCDPISEHNRLYWYRQTLGQGPEFLTYFQNEAQLEKSRLLSDRFSAERPKGSFSTLEIQRTEQGDSAMYLCASSPRSSGVSYEQYFGPGTRLTVT.

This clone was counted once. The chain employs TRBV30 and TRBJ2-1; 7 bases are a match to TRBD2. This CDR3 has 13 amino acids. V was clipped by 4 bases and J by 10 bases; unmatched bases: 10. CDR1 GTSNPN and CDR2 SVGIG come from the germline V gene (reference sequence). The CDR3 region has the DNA TGTGCCTGGACCGCCAACGGAGCGGGAGAGCAGTTCTTC. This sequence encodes CAWTANGAGEQFF. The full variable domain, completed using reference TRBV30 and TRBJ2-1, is SQTIHQWPATLVQPVGSPLSLECTVEGTSNPNLYWYRQAAGRGLQLLFYSVGIGQISSEVPQNLSASRPQDRQFILSSKKLLLSDSGFYLCAWTANGAGEQFFGPGTRLTVL.

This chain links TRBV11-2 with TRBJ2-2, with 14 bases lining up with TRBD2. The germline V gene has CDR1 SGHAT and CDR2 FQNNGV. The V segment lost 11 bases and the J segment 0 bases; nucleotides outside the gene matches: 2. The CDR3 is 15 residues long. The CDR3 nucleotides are TGTGCCGGGACTAGCGGGGGAGCGAACACCGGGGAGCTGTTTTTT. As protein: CAGTSGGANTGELFF.

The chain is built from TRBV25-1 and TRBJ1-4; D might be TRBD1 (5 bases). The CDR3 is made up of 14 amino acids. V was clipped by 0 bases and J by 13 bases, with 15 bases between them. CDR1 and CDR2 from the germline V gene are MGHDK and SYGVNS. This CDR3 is CASSEYGVGTLLFF. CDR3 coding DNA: TGTGCCAGCAGTGAATATGGCGTAGGGACCCTACTGTTTTTT.

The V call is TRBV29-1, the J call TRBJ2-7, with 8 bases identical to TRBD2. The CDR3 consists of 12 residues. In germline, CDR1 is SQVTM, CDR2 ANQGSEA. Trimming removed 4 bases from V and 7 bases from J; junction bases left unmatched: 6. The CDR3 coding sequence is TGCAGCGTTGTTGGAGCGGGAGAAGAGCAGTACTTC. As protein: CSVVGAGEEQYF.

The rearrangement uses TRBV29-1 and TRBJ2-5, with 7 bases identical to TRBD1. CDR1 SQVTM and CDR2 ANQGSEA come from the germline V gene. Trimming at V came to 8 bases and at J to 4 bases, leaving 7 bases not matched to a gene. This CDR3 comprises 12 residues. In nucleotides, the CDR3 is TGCAGCTCAGGACAGGCTGGAGAGACCCAGTACTTC. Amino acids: CSSGQAGETQYF.

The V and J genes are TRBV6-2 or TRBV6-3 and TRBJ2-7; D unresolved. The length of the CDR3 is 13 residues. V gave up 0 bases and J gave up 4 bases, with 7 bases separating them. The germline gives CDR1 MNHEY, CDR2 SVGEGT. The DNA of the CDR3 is TGTGCCAGCAGTTACTCGAGGTGGTACGAGCAGTACTTC. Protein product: CASSYSRWYEQYF.

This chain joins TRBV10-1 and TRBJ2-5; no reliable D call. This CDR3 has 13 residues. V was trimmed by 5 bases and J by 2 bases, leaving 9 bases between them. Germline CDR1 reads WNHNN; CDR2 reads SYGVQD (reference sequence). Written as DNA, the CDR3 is TGCGCCAGCAGTCGAACCCTTCAAGAGACCCAGTACTTC. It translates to CASSRTLQETQYF.

CDR3 residues: CASSSGGWYEQYF. The CDR3 nucleotides are TGTGCCAGCAGTTCCGGGGGATGGTACGAGCAGTACTTC. This chain joins TRBV28 and TRBJ2-7, with D tentatively TRBD2 (6 bases). V was clipped by 4 bases and J by 4 bases, with 11 bases between them. Germline V gene lookup returns CDR1 MDHEN and CDR2 SYDVKM. This CDR3 spans 13 amino acids.